Sequencing of this T cell receptor (beta chain) was carried out in a study of CD8 T cells in ankylosing spondylitis (dated by TCRdb to 2016 to 2017). Study-level background: The study set out to find disease-linked TCR variants by profiling T cell receptor beta repertoires in ankylosing spondylitis patients and healthy donors. The full study cohort was made up of over 20 ankylosing spondylitis patients and 108 healthy donors. Peripheral blood was sampled, and synovial fluid was also collected from ankylosing spondylitis patients. Study-level results and caveats: Some TCR beta motif variants had previously been reported in synovial fluid and blood of reactive arthritis patients, which suggested common disease-initiation mechanisms. Significant enrichment of the disease-linked clones was reported in matched synovial fluid samples from ankylosing spondylitis patients. The disease-linked clones showed a CD8+ phenotype and occurred at relatively low frequencies in peripheral blood. A TCR beta motif made up of eight highly homologous amino acid variants appeared to be characteristic of blood from ankylosing spondylitis patients.

TCRdb records Illumina HiSeq 2500 as the sequencer. TCR beta libraries were prepared by quantitative 5'-RACE with molecular barcodes. Per the source publication's procedure: A new computational method based on a probabilistic model of VDJ rearrangement was used to identify disease-linked TCR variants. TCRdb trimmed public reads at Q25 via fastp, called clones via MiXCR and kept in-frame beta chains. Every distinct CDR3 protein forms one entry, paired with its most common genes and DNA. The V and J calls were determined by TCRdb, not by the authors. The sample table shows 500,000 to 550,000 distinct CDR3 sequences, and more than 9.5% are seen once. The ten most abundant clones make up approximately 7% of the sample. From its cysteine to its phenylalanine, the CDR3 spans 13 amino acids. Of all the DNA, just the CDR3 is kept, 39 bases in frame from base 1. CDR1 and CDR2, per the germline V gene (reference sequence), are LGHDT and YNNKEL. A distance of 11 bases separates the germline ends of V and J, which lose 4 bases and 5 bases respectively.

The table lists this clonotype with many counts. No cognate antigen has been identified for it. Base quality data are lacking; no much larger clone is found one base away. Rearrangement joined TRBV3-1 to TRBJ2-5; no D gene call is confident. The sample consisted of blood, either unsorted or a sorted T cell fraction (not recorded which). The TCR was taken from a male donor with ankylosing spondylitis. The nucleotide sequence reads as follows: TGTGCCAGCAGCCTCTGGACGGAGGAGACCCAGTACTTC. Translated, this gives CASSLWTEETQYF.